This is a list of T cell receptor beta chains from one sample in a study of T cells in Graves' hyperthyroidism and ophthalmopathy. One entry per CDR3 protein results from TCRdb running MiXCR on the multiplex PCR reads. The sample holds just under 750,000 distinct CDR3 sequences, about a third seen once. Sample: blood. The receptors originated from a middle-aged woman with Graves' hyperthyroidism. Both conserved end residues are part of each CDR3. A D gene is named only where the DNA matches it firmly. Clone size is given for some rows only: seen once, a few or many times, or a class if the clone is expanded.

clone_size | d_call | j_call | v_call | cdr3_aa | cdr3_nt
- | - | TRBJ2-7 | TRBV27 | CASSLSLVGEQYF | TGTGCCAGCAGTTTATCACTCGTGGGTGAGCAGTACTTC
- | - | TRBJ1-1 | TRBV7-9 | CASSFRRALNTEAFF | TGTGCCAGCAGTTTCCGACGGGCTTTGAACACTGAAGCTTTCTTT
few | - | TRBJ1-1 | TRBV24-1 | CATTTGAFF | TGTGCCACTACGACTGGAGCTTTCTTT
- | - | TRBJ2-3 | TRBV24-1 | CATSDDKGQVPDTQYF | TGTGCCACCAGTGATGACAAGGGTCAGGTCCCAGATACGCAGTATTTT
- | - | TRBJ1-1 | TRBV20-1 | CSARGGAFF | TGCAGTGCTAGAGGGGGAGCTTTCTTT
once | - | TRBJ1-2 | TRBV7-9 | CASSRISTGTARGYTF | TGCGCCAGCAGCCGTATCTCTACCGGGACGGCGAGAGGCTACACCTTC
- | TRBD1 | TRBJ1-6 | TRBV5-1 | CASSPSGQGDSPLHF | TGCGCCAGCAGCCCCAGCGGACAGGGGGATTCACCCCTCCACTTT
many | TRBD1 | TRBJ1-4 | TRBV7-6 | CASSLGTGQGGEKLFF | TGTGCCAGCAGCTTAGGGACCGGACAGGGCGGGGAAAAACTGTTTTTT
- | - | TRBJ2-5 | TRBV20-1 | CSASGSTKTQYF | TGCAGTGCTAGCGGGAGTACGAAGACCCAGTACTTC
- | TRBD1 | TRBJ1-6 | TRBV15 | CATRRSGGRSPLHF | TGTGCCACCAGGAGATCAGGGGGTCGGTCACCCCTCCACTTT
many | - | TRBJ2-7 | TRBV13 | CASSPGRHYEQYF | TGTGCCAGCAGCCCCGGACGGCACTACGAGCAGTACTTC
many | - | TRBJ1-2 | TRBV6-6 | CASIDRLAYGYTF | TGTGCCAGCATTGATCGCCTCGCCTATGGCTACACCTTC
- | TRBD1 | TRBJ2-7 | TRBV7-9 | CATGTGIGQYF | TGTGCCACCGGGACAGGGATAGGTCAGTACTTC
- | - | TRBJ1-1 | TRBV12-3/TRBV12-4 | CASSLLMGEASF | TGTGCCAGCAGTTTATTGATGGGGGAAGCTTCCTTT
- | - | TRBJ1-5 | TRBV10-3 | CASSSRNRNQPQHF | TGTGCCAGCAGTTCCCGGAACCGCAATCAGCCCCAGCATTTT
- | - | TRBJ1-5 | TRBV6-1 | CASSYGGVGQPQHF | TGTGCCAGCAGTTACGGGGGCGTTGGTCAGCCCCAGCATTTT
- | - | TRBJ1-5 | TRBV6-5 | CASSYYGGSNQPQHF | TGTGCCAGCAGTTACTACGGGGGAAGCAATCAGCCCCAGCATTTT